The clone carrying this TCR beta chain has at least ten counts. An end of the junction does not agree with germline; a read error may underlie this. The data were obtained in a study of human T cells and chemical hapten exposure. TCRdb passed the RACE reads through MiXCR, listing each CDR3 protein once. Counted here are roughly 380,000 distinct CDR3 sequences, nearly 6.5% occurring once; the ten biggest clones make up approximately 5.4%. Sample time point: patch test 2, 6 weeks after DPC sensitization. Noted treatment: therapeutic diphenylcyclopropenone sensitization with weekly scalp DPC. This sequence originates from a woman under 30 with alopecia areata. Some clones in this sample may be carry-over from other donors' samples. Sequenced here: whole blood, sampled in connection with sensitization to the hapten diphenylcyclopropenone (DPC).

Here the CDR3 DNA reads TGCGCCAGCAGCCATCCTCCTAAGCTGCGCCGGGTTCACTTC. This sequence encodes CASSHPPKLRRVHF. J is TRBJ1-2 and V is TRBV4-1; no firm D call. This CDR3 comprises 14 residues. Germline V gene sequence: CDR1 MGHRA, CDR2 YSYEKL.